The 19 T cell receptor beta chains below all came from one sample that was sequenced in a study of blood T cell repertoires in COVID-19. The method was immunoSEQ multiplex PCR; TCRdb's version includes in-frame clones alone and lacks a portion of them. The sample yields tens of thousands of clones, 80% to 90% seen once. The specimen was peripheral blood. These receptors came from a woman aged 55-69 years with COVID-19, enrolled during active disease.

The chain uses TRBV19 and TRBJ2-1; 10 bases fit TRBD2. The V and J ends lost 4 bases and 8 bases, in that order; junction bases with no gene match: 11. The V gene's germline CDR1 is LNHDA and CDR2 SQIVND (reference sequence). The CDR3 is 16 residues long. CDR3 region: CASSKAGSGRVYEQFF. As DNA, the CDR3 is TGTGCCAGTAGTAAAGCCGGAAGCGGGAGGGTCTATGAGCAGTTCTTC.

The rearrangement uses TRBV7-2 and TRBJ2-1; D is ambiguous. The V gene lost 2 bases and the J gene lost 12 bases, with 11 bases spanning the gap. Germline CDR1 is SGHTA and CDR2 is FQGNSA. The CDR3 loop spans 12 amino acids. The CDR3 here is CASSLQSTRQFF. The CDR3 bases are TGTGCCAGCAGCTTACAATCTACGAGGCAGTTCTTC. Complete variable domain (other parts from reference TRBV7-2 and TRBJ2-1): GAGVSQSPSNKVTEKGKDVELRCDPISGHTALYWYRQSLGQGLEFLIYFQGNSAPDKSGLPSDRFSAERTGGSVSTLTIQRTQQEDSAVYLCASSLQSTRQFFGPGTRLTVL.

This sequence joins TRBV7-9 and TRBJ1-1; D may be TRBD1 (5 bases). V was pared by 1 base and J by 7 bases, with 10 bases between. Germline loops: CDR1 SEHNR, CDR2 FQNEAQ (reference sequence). This CDR3 has 13 residues. CDR3 coding DNA: TGTGCCAGCAGCTTAGGACAGTTTGGTGAAGCTTTCTTT. This sequence encodes CASSLGQFGEAFF.

CDR3 in DNA: TGCGCCAGCAGCCCCTTCGGGACAGGGGCTTCACCCCTCCACTTT. Amino acids: CASSPFGTGASPLHF. The V and J genes are TRBV4-1 and TRBJ1-6, with TRBD1 matching over 10 bases. Trimming removed 4 bases from V and 9 bases from J; junction bases left unmatched: 6. This CDR3 contains 15 residues. From germline, CDR1 is MGHRA and CDR2 YSYEKL.

The V and J genes are TRBV5-1 and TRBJ1-1, with TRBD1 identical over 7 bases. The CDR3 has 14 residues. CDR1 is SGHRS, CDR2 YFSETQ, per germline. V was clipped by 0 bases and J by 11 bases; unmatched bases: 10. Written as DNA, the CDR3 is TGCGCCAGCAGCTTGGCTGACAGGGTCATAGGGGCTTTCTTT. Amino acids: CASSLADRVIGAFF.

The rearrangement uses TRBV27 and TRBJ2-7; D might be TRBD2 (7 bases). This CDR3 is built from 21 residues. The V gene lost 3 bases and the J gene lost 2 bases, with 32 bases spanning the gap. Germline V CDR1 and CDR2: MNHEY, SMNVEV (reference sequence). In nucleotides, the CDR3 is TGTGCCAGCAGTTTTGGTCCAGTAGGGGGTTCACGGCTAGCGGTAGCCTACGAGCAGTACTTC. Amino acids: CASSFGPVGGSRLAVAYEQYF.

This CDR3 reads CATSDFGDRGDEQYF. The DNA of the CDR3 is TGTGCCACCAGTGATTTTGGGGACAGGGGGGACGAGCAGTACTTC. J is TRBJ2-7 and V is TRBV24-1; 11 nucleotides match TRBD1. The ends lost 1 base at V and 5 bases at J; junction bases unmatched: 3. The CDR3 is 15 residues long. Germline V gene lookup returns CDR1 KGHDR and CDR2 SFDVKD.

The chain joins TRBV24-1 to TRBJ1-2; 8 positions agree with TRBD1. CDR3 length: 13 residues. V lost 4 bases to trimming and J lost 5 bases; unmatched junction nucleotides: 2. Germline V gives CDR1 KGHDR, CDR2 SFDVKD. The CDR3 region is CATSERQGYGYTF. In nucleotides, the CDR3 is TGTGCCACCAGTGAAAGACAGGGGTATGGCTACACCTTC.

CDR3 DNA: TGTGCCAGCAGCGGCCACAGAAGCTCTGGAAACACCATATATTTT. Its protein product is CASSGHRSSGNTIYF. The chain employs TRBV9 and TRBJ1-3; D remains unclear. The length of the CDR3 is 15 residues. The germline V and J ends were trimmed by 3 bases and 0 bases, with 10 bases remaining between them. CDR1 SGDLS and CDR2 YYNGEE come from the germline V gene.

This clone was seen only once. The CDR3 coding sequence is TGCAGCGTTGAGGGGGCGAGCAGGGAGACCCAGTACTTC. It yields the protein CSVEGASRETQYF. The chain couples TRBV29-1 to TRBJ2-5, with D possibly matching TRBD1 (6 bases). Germline CDR1 reads SQVTM; CDR2 reads ANQGSEA. V gave up 3 bases and J gave up 5 bases, with 13 bases separating them. The CDR3 loop spans 13 amino acids.

The V call is TRBV7-7, the J call TRBJ1-3; unclear D gene. Germline V gene lookup returns CDR1 SSHAT and CDR2 FNYEAQ (reference sequence). The CDR3 has 11 residues. CDR3 DNA: TGTGCTTCGGGGAGCGGAAACACCATATATTTT. It codes for CASGSGNTIYF.

The chain combines TRBV24-1 with TRBJ2-1, with D possibly matching TRBD1 (6 bases). This CDR3 region has 16 residues. The V gene's germline CDR1 is KGHDR and CDR2 SFDVKD. V was pared by 4 bases and J by 2 bases, with 14 bases between. CDR3 nucleotide sequence: TGTGCCACCAGTGACTATTCAGGGGATACCTACAATGAGCAGTTCTTC. This codes for CATSDYSGDTYNEQFF.

The chain uses TRBV11-2 and TRBJ2-2; 9 nucleotides align to TRBD1. V lost 5 bases, J lost 3 bases, and 7 bases stayed unmatched. The CDR3 sequence is 16 residues long. The germline V gene has CDR1 SGHAT and CDR2 FQNNGV. The CDR3 sequence: CASSNRDRDYTGELFF. The CDR3 coding sequence is TGTGCCAGCAGCAATCGGGACAGGGACTACACCGGGGAGCTGTTTTTT.

The chain couples TRBV7-2 to TRBJ1-5, with 7 bases matching TRBD1. V lost 6 bases, J lost 9 bases, and 11 bases stayed unmatched. The CDR3 runs to 14 residues. CDR1 and CDR2 from the germline V gene are SGHTA and FQGNSA. For the CDR3, the DNA is TGTGCCAGCAGACTAGGAGGGGGCGAAGGGCCCCAGCATTTT. Its translation is CASRLGGGEGPQHF.

V and J are TRBV30 and TRBJ2-1; 12 positions match TRBD2. Germline V gives CDR1 GTSNPN, CDR2 SVGIG (reference sequence). J lost 4 bases, V lost 5 bases, and 3 bases had no gene match. This CDR3 region has 14 residues. CDR3 sequence reads: CAWELAGGYNEQFF. The CDR3 nucleotides read TGTGCCTGGGAACTAGCGGGGGGATACAATGAGCAGTTCTTC.

The chain carries TRBV12-3 or TRBV12-4 and TRBJ1-2; D perhaps matches TRBD1 (5 bases). The V end lost 4 bases, the J end lost 8 bases, and 11 bases lay between the germline ends. The CDR3 length is 12 residues. The CDR3, as DNA: TGTGCCAGCAGTTCCCAGGGCCTCGGCTACACCTTC. Translated: CASSSQGLGYTF.

The gene calls are TRBV9 and TRBJ1-6; 9 nucleotides agree with TRBD1. Germline V gives CDR1 SGDLS, CDR2 YYNGEE. This CDR3 has 15 amino acids. V was pared by 0 bases and J by 10 bases, with 5 bases of the junction left unmatched. This CDR3 is CASSVGGQGNSPLHF. The CDR3 DNA reads TGTGCCAGCAGCGTAGGGGGACAGGGAAACTCACCCCTCCACTTT.

The gene calls are TRBV7-3 and TRBJ1-5; D remains unclear. The CDR3 covers 13 residues. Trimming cost V 4 bases and J 1 base, with 5 bases left between them. Per germline, CDR1 SGHTA and CDR2 FQGTGA. The CDR3 coding sequence is TGTGCCAGCAGCTCGGGGAGCAATCAGCCCCAGCATTTT. It yields the protein CASSSGSNQPQHF.

With regard to this clone: An end of the junction does not agree with germline; a read error may underlie this. The chain has TRBV7-7 and TRBJ2-2; 8 bases are shared with TRBD2. CDR3 length equals 16 residues. Looked up from germline, CDR1 is SSHAT and CDR2 is FNYEAQ (reference sequence). CDR3 in DNA: TGTGCTAGCAGCTTAATGAGAGCGGGGGACACCGGGGAGCTGTTTTTT. It codes for CASSLMRAGDTGELFF.